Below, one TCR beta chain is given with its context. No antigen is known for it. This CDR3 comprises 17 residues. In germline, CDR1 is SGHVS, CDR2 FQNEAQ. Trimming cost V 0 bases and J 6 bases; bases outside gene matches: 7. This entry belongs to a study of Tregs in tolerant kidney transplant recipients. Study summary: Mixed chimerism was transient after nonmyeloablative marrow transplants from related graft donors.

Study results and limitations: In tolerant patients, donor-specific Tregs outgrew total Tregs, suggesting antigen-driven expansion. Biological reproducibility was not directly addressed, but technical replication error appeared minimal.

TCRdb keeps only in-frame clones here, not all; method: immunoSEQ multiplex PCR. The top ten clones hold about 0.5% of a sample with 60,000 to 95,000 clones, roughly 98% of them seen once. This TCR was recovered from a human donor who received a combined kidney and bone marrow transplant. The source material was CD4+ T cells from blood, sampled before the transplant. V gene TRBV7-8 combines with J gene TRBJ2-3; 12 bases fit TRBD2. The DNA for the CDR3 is TGTGCCAGCAGCTTAGCGTTGACTAGCGGGAGTGGGGATACGCAGTATTTT. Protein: CASSLALTSGSGDTQYF.